These 17 T cell receptor beta chains originate from one sample sequenced in a study. TCRdb re-analysed the 5' RACE reads in MiXCR, keeping a single row per CDR3 protein. Among tens of thousands of distinct CDR3 sequences listed, around 28% were seen once. Sequencing was carried out using naive CD4+ T cells sorted from blood. As to subset: naive CD4+ T cells, CD4+CD45RA+CD25-. Receptor source: a female donor with breast cancer.

Only a few counts were recorded for this clonotype. The chain employs TRBV20-1 and TRBJ1-5; TRBD1 might be the D (5 bases). This CDR3 is built from 15 residues. Per germline, CDR1 DFQATT and CDR2 SNEGSKA (reference sequence). V lost 5 bases and J lost 4, with 18 bases in between. For the CDR3, the DNA is TGCAGTGCTGTGGGCTCGTCAGGGAGGAATCAGCCCCAGCATTTT. It encodes CSAVGSSGRNQPQHF.

There are a few counts of this clonotype. This sequence joins TRBV29-1 and TRBJ2-4; D gene unclear. The length of the CDR3 is 12 residues. CDR1 is SQVTM and CDR2 is ANQGSEA in the germline V gene. Trimming shortened V by 4 bases and J by 3 bases, and 7 bases separated the two germline ends. CDR3 DNA: TGCAGCGTTGCAAGTGACAAAAACATTCAGTACTTC. It translates to CSVASDKNIQYF. The variable domain in full, with the rest retrieved from reference TRBV29-1 and TRBJ2-4, is SAVISQKPSRDICQRGTSLTIQCQVDSQVTMMFWYRQQPGQSLTLIATANQGSEATYESGFVIDKFPISRPNLTFSTLTVSNMSPEDSSIYLCSVASDKNIQYFGAGTRLSVL.

The V call is TRBV11-2, the J call TRBJ2-7; D gene uncertain. This CDR3 has 14 residues. V was clipped by 0 bases and J by 1 base, with 7 bases between them. The germline gives CDR1 SGHAT, CDR2 FQNNGV. Here the CDR3 reads CASSLDRQSYEQYF. DNA for the CDR3: TGTGCCAGCAGCTTAGATAGGCAGTCCTACGAGCAGTACTTC.

In its sample, this clonotype was seen a few times. The chain employs TRBV7-9 and TRBJ2-5; D perhaps matches TRBD1 (6 bases). The CDR3 is made up of 12 amino acids. Trimming took off 10 bases at V and 1 base at J, with 10 bases between the two ends. Germline V gene lookup returns CDR1 SEHNR and CDR2 FQNEAQ (reference sequence). This CDR3 is CAIGDTQETQYF. The CDR3, as DNA: TGTGCCATCGGGGACACCCAAGAGACCCAGTACTTC.

The chain carries TRBV5-1 and TRBJ1-1; no definite D call. Germline V CDR1 and CDR2: SGHRS, YFSETQ. The CDR3 spans 14 residues. Trimming stripped 0 bases from V and 1 base from J, with 7 bases between. Written as DNA, the CDR3 is TGCGCCAGCAGCTTGGGACCGGAGAACACTGAAGCTTTCTTT. This translates into CASSLGPENTEAFF.

A word on this clonotype: Possible read error: a much larger clone is one base away. The J gene is TRBJ1-1, the V gene TRBV6-1, with D possibly matching TRBD1 (6 bases). The CDR3 contains 15 residues. Germline loops: CDR1 MNHNS, CDR2 SASEGT. Written as DNA, the CDR3 is TGTACCAGCCTCGGGGGCAGGATCAAGAACACTGAAGCTTTCTTT. This gives the protein CTSLGGRIKNTEAFF.

The gene calls are TRBV20-1 and TRBJ2-5; D is uncertain. V lost 3 bases, J lost 2 bases, and 4 bases lay in between. Germline V gives CDR1 DFQATT, CDR2 SNEGSKA (reference sequence). The CDR3 covers 11 residues. The CDR3: CSARPQETQYF. In nucleotides, the CDR3 is TGCAGTGCTAGGCCTCAAGAGACCCAGTACTTC.

CDR3: CASSFDYQPQHF. DNA of the CDR3: TGTGCCAGCAGCTTCGACTATCAGCCCCAGCATTTT. The rearrangement uses TRBV7-9 and TRBJ1-5; no clear D gene. Germline CDR1 is SEHNR and CDR2 is FQNEAQ (reference sequence). Deletions cut 3 bases from V and 5 bases from J, with 5 bases between. The CDR3 extends over 12 amino acids. Complete variable domain (other parts from reference TRBV7-9 and TRBJ1-5): DTGVSQNPRHKITKRGQNVTFRCDPISEHNRLYWYRQTLGQGPEFLTYFQNEAQLEKSRLLSDRFSAERPKGSFSTLEIQRTEQGDSAMYLCASSFDYQPQHFGDGTRLSIL.

The chain couples TRBV4-2 to TRBJ2-5; 9 bases agree with TRBD2. CDR1 and CDR2 (germline): LGHNA, YNFKEQ. The length of the CDR3 is 17 residues. V gave up 0 bases and J gave up 6 bases; unmatched junction bases: 11. CDR3 amino acids: CASSQDLGGGAGKTQYF. Here the CDR3 DNA reads TGTGCCAGCAGCCAAGACCTCGGCGGGGGGGCAGGAAAGACCCAGTACTTC.

The chain is built from TRBV9 and TRBJ2-7; D could derive from TRBD1 or TRBD2 (5 bases each). The ends were cut back, 0 bases at V and 4 bases at J, with 11 bases in the middle. CDR3 size: 14 residues. CDR1 SGDLS and CDR2 YYNGEE come from the germline V gene. CDR3 sequence: CASSVDGGYYEQYF. As DNA, the CDR3 is TGTGCCAGCAGCGTAGATGGGGGATATTACGAGCAGTACTTC.

This chain connects TRBV12-3 or TRBV12-4 to TRBJ2-3; D remains ambiguous. Trimming stripped 3 bases from V and 8 bases from J, with 15 bases between. This CDR3 is 14 amino acids long. For the CDR3, the DNA is TGTGCCAGCAGTTTCGGCACCGCCCGCGGTACGCAGTATTTT. Translated: CASSFGTARGTQYF.

A few counts support this clonotype. This rearrangement joins TRBV5-1 to TRBJ2-1; unclear D gene. Germline values: CDR1 SGHRS, CDR2 YFSETQ. V lost 1 base, J lost 6 bases, and 5 bases lay in between. The CDR3 is 12 residues long. The DNA for the CDR3 is TGCGCCAGCAGCTTGCCCGGCAATGAGCAGTTCTTC. Translated: CASSLPGNEQFF.

V usage is TRBV5-1 and J usage is TRBJ2-1, with TRBD1 matching over 8 bases. The germline V gene encodes CDR1 SGHRS and CDR2 YFSETQ. J gave up 3 bases and V 4 bases, and 12 bases lay outside the gene matches. The CDR3 is 17 amino acids. The CDR3 sequence is CASSERTGSTLYNEQFF. CDR3 DNA: TGCGCCAGCAGCGAGAGGACAGGGAGTACCCTCTACAATGAGCAGTTCTTC.

This clonotype was observed a few times. CDR3 coding DNA: TGTGCCAGCAGTTACGGGGTGACTTTACACTCCTACAATGAGCAGTTCTTC. Encoded protein: CASSYGVTLHSYNEQFF. The chain couples TRBV6-2 or TRBV6-3 to TRBJ2-1; D gene uncertain. Trimming stripped 2 bases from V and 0 bases from J, with 14 bases between. Germline CDR1 MNHEY, CDR2 SVGEGT. CDR3 length: 17 amino acids.

This clonotype appeared a few times. This chain connects TRBV12-3 or TRBV12-4 to TRBJ1-5; 8 nucleotides agree with TRBD1. V lost 4 bases to trimming and J lost 5 bases; unmatched junction nucleotides: 4. The CDR3 sequence is 14 residues long. CDR3 residues: CASSSDRGDQPQHF. The CDR3 coding sequence is TGTGCCAGCAGTTCCGACAGGGGCGATCAGCCCCAGCATTTT.

As to this clonotype: Compared with germline, one end of the junction differs, possibly owing to a read error. This chain uses TRBV5-1 with TRBJ2-7; the match to TRBD2 covers 10 bases. This CDR3 spans 16 amino acids. Germline V CDR1 and CDR2: SGHRS, YFSETQ. CDR3 nucleotides: TGCGCCAGCAGCCGGCAGCCAGGGACTAGCGAACACGAGCAGAACTTC. Residues: CASSRQPGTSEHEQNF.

J is TRBJ1-1 and V is TRBV24-1, with D hard to call. In germline, CDR1 is KGHDR, CDR2 SFDVKD. The CDR3 loop spans 12 amino acids. V was pared by 6 bases and J by 3 bases, with 7 bases between. CDR3 in amino acids: CATSLRYTEAFF. The CDR3 DNA sequence: TGTGCCACCAGTTTGAGGTACACTGAAGCTTTCTTT.